A selection of T cell receptor beta chains follows, all from one sample in a study of T cells expressing NK-cell markers. TCRdb re-called the 5' RACE reads; every CDR3 protein appears as one record, without DNA. The data show about 260,000 distinct CDR3 sequences, and the top ten clones hold 0.3% to 0.45%. The source material was blood T cells: a sorted CD56 or NKG2C T cell subset, CD4+ or CD8+ T cells, or bulk PBMC T cells (not recorded which). These receptor sequences come from a man between 18 and 35 years old in good health. The CDR3 runs from the conserved cysteine through the conserved F or W.

v_gene	j_gene	CDR3aa
TRBV10-3	TRBJ1-1	CAISARGGMNTEAFF
TRBV7-2	TRBJ1-2	CASSSPGLFWGYTF
TRBV4-1	TRBJ2-5	CATGQGAMGTQYF
TRBV3-1	TRBJ2-1	CATGGTSGRRYNEQFF
TRBV20-1	TRBJ1-1	CSARVAKNTEAFF
TRBV5-4	TRBJ2-1	CASSLRQGGYNEQFF
TRBV7-2	TRBJ2-5	CASRISGSQETQYF
TRBV6-1	TRBJ2-3	CASLRGAGADTQYF
TRBV12-3/TRBV12-4	TRBJ2-5	CASSRGTFQETQYF
TRBV2	TRBJ2-2	CASRSSGRTGELFF
TRBV15	TRBJ1-4	CATRRGTNEKLFF
TRBV4-1	TRBJ2-1	CASSQAPGQGYNEQFF
TRBV30	TRBJ2-7	CAWSPGLAGGPEQYF
TRBV20-1	TRBJ2-5	CSPRGGEETQYF
TRBV14	TRBJ2-1	CASSFRLAGQFF
TRBV5-5	TRBJ2-1	CASSLDTGMFDEQFF
TRBV10-3	TRBJ2-1	CAISEGAWDEQFF
TRBV2	TRBJ1-6	CASSDRGNNSPLHF
TRBV21-1	TRBJ2-3	CASRKPFFPSTDTQYF
TRBV12-3/TRBV12-4	TRBJ1-5	CASSYGRRNQPQHF
TRBV7-3	TRBJ1-5	CASSSNVNQPQHF
TRBV12-3/TRBV12-4	TRBJ1-1	CASSSPPQNTEAFF
TRBV7-9	TRBJ2-5	CAGAIAGKETQYF
TRBV27	TRBJ2-5	CASSLAGVYETQYF
TRBV5-1	TRBJ1-1	CASSITGGTEAFF
TRBV30	TRBJ2-1	CAWKMGRMFGNYNEQFF
TRBV9	TRBJ2-7	CASSATSSSLEQYF
TRBV20-1	TRBJ2-5	CSAPSGRAVTQYF
TRBV29-1	TRBJ2-3	CSVDGTLLADTQYF
TRBV10-3	TRBJ1-1	CASTLDLNTEAFF
TRBV6-6	TRBJ2-1	CASREDRTGGQFF
TRBV29-1	TRBJ2-4	CSVETNREANIQYF
TRBV28	TRBJ2-1	CASSPRGVGDGQFF
TRBV7-9	TRBJ2-5	CASSSLARETQYF
TRBV12-5	TRBJ2-2	CASGRDSLSGTGELFF
TRBV20-1	TRBJ2-7	CSAYRGTGGNYEQYF
TRBV6-5	TRBJ1-5	CASSSDPYSNQPQHF
TRBV5-1	TRBJ2-2	CASSLGGANTGELFF
TRBV5-4	TRBJ1-2	CASSPGDFNYGYTF
TRBV11-3	TRBJ2-3	CASSLGAEAADTQYF
TRBV6-2/TRBV6-3	TRBJ1-5	CASSLGTLYSNQPQHF
TRBV12-3/TRBV12-4	TRBJ2-3	CASTTRGTTLAGDTQYF
TRBV5-1	TRBJ2-1	CASSLGQGASGEQFF
TRBV20-1	TRBJ2-1	CSASGLAGPEDYNEQFF
TRBV20-1	TRBJ1-1	CLSRLNTEAFF
TRBV20-1	TRBJ2-3	CSAGGLWRGPTDTQYF
TRBV7-6	TRBJ2-1	CASSLVAGGYNEQFF
TRBV5-4	TRBJ2-5	CASSQQQGQETQYF